This T cell receptor (beta chain) comes out of a study of blood T cell repertoires in COVID-19 (TCRdb year 2020). Looking at the study overall: Samples from collaborators originated in the United States, Italy and Spain and spanned both the acute and convalescent phases of COVID-19. The prospective study material was composed of cDNA or gDNA derived from T cells, B-cell-depleted T cells, or PBMCs. Deeply sampled blood TCRbeta repertoires from subjects exposed to, actively infected with, or recovered from COVID-19 were included in the dataset. A freely available public database, intended as a resource for researchers studying the immune response to SARS-CoV-2, is where the repertoires were released. The samples were drawn from the first 160 participants of the ongoing ImmuneRACE study and from some 1,300 subjects provided by 6 global collaborators. Nearly every sample came with metadata listing a de-identified subject ID, COVID-19 status, age in years and sex. Where available, HLA class I and class II types were taken from metadata supplied by the sample provider and were not determined by assay-based typing.

The immunoSEQ Assay, a bias-controlled multiplex PCR, was used to amplify TCRbeta CDR3 regions from genomic DNA. As for the original processing: Within the assay, amplification of reference gene primers was used to estimate how many nucleated cells each sample contained. Sequence reads were collapsed and filtered to measure the absolute abundance of every unique TCRbeta CDR3 rearrangement. Productive Simpson clonality was computed per sample as the square root of Simpson's diversity index over productive rearrangements. Imported from immuneACCESS, the table was reduced by TCRdb to in-frame sequences with V and J called. These copies leave out some clones; in studies compared against another copy, an unresolved V gene accounts for under half, and the cause of the remainder is not known. The D gene and trimming were derived from the DNA, and the V and J assignments and clone size from that table. Across this sample there are about 140,000 clones, with 88% seen only once. The ten largest make up less than 2% of the sample.

Collaborating institutions collected whole blood in K2EDTA tubes following their own protocols. For TCRbeta analysis, collaborator samples were shipped as frozen whole blood, as isolated PBMCs, or as DNA extracted from either sample type. Based on the germline V gene (reference sequence), the CDR1 and CDR2 sequences are MNHEY and SMNVEV. The CDR3 covers 13 residues, taking in both the cysteine and the phenylalanine. Only the CDR3 region is kept as DNA, spanning 39 bases read in frame from base 1. A distance of 9 bases separates the germline ends of V and J, which lose 1 base and 8 bases respectively. Overall results and qualifications from the work: The amount of clinical and demographic metadata varied by source and participant and was provided uncurated.

This clone came up once. Which antigen it targets is not known. No base-level quality is on record; no much larger clone is a single base apart. The sequence came from a woman aged 50 to 65 with acute or convalescent COVID-19. Sequenced input: peripheral blood. This chain joins TRBV27 to TRBJ2-4; the D gene is possibly TRBD2, with 5 bases matching. The DNA is TGTGCCAGCAGTTTATACGGGGTGGACATTCAGTACTTC. This is translated as CASSLYGVDIQYF.